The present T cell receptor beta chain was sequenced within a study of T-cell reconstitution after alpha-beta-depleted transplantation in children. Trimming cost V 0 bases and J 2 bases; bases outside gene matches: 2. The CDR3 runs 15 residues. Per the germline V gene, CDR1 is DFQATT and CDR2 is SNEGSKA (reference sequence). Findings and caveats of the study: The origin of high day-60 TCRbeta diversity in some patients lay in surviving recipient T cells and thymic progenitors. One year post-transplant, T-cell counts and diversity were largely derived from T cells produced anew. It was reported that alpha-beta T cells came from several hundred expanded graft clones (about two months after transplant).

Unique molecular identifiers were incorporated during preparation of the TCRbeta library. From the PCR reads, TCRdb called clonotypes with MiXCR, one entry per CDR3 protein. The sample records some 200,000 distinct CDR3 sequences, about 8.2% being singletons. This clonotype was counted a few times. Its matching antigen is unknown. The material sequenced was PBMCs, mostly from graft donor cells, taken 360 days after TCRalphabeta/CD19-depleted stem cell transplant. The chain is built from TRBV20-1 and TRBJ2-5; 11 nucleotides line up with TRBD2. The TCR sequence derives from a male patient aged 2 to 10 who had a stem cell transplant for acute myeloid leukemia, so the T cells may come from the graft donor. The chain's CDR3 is CSARELAGGQETQYF. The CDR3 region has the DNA TGCAGTGCTAGAGAGCTAGCGGGGGGTCAAGAGACCCAGTACTTC.